A single sample gave rise to the 24 T cell receptor beta chains below, sequenced in a study of CD8 T cells in ankylosing spondylitis. In TCRdb, the 5' RACE reads were re-called with MiXCR into one record per CDR3 protein. This table holds just over 350,000 distinct CDR3 sequences, around 20% found once. Sequenced: blood, either unsorted or a sorted T cell fraction (not recorded which). These TCRs come from a male donor with ankylosing spondylitis or in good health (not recorded which).

This clonotype was counted between two and nine times. The J gene is TRBJ1-3, the V gene TRBV12-3 or TRBV12-4; D gene uncertain. CDR3 length: 14 amino acids. Deletions cut 5 bases from V and 4 bases from J, with 12 bases between. The CDR3 reads CASSTPGWGNTIYF. In DNA form, the CDR3 reads TGTGCCAGCAGTACTCCCGGGTGGGGAAACACCATATATTTT.

This clonotype was counted only a few times. The chain carries TRBV20-1 and TRBJ2-3, with D maybe TRBD2 (6 bases). The germline gives CDR1 DFQATT, CDR2 SNEGSKA (reference sequence). The CDR3 is 15 residues long. V lost 3 bases and J 0 bases, leaving 13 bases between the germline ends. The CDR3 nucleotides read TGCAGTGCTAGCTTTGCGGGGCTTAGCACAGATACGCAGTATTTT. It specifies CSASFAGLSTDTQYF.

This rearrangement joins TRBV7-9 to TRBJ2-7, with 8 bases aligning to TRBD1. The CDR3 has 15 residues. Germline V lookup: CDR1 SEHNR, CDR2 FQNEAQ (reference sequence). V lost 4 bases, J lost 7 bases, and 12 bases stayed unmatched. The CDR3 coding sequence is TGTGCCAGCAGCTATGGGGATGACAGGGGCCTGGAGCAGTACTTC. This codes for CASSYGDDRGLEQYF.

A remark on this clonotype: An end of the junction differs from the germline gene, which may be a read error. This chain joins TRBV7-6 and TRBJ2-7; 7 bases match TRBD1. The CDR3 loop spans 15 amino acids. Germline lookup yields CDR1 SGHVS and CDR2 FNYEAQ. CDR3 nucleotide sequence: TGTGCCAGCAGCTACCGACAGGGAATCTCCCACGAGCAGTACTTC. It is translated as CASSYRQGISHEQYF. Combining the CDR3 with reference TRBV7-6 and TRBJ2-7 gives the whole variable domain GAGVSQSPRYKVTKRGQDVALRCDPISGHVSLYWYRQALGQGPEFLTYFNYEAQQDKSGLPNDRFSAERPEGSISTLTIQRTEQRDSAMYRCASSYRQGISHEQYFGPGTRLTVT.

This clonotype has more than one count but fewer than ten. The V gene is TRBV29-1, the J gene TRBJ2-2; a possible D gene is TRBD2 (7 bases). V lost 6 bases, J lost 5 bases, and 19 bases lay in between. CDR3 length equals 15 residues. CDR1 and CDR2 from the germline V gene are SQVTM and ANQGSEA. In nucleotides, the CDR3 is TGCAGCGTCCCCAGGTGGGGGAGGGGGACCGGGGAGCTGTTTTTT. It translates to CSVPRWGRGTGELFF.

This clonotype was counted only a few times. J is TRBJ1-2 and V is TRBV4-1; 9 bases agree with TRBD1. This CDR3 is 19 amino acids long. Trimming removed 0 bases from V and 3 bases from J; junction bases left unmatched: 14. CDR1 and CDR2 (germline): MGHRA, YSYEKL. The CDR3 region has the DNA TGCGCCAGCAGCCAAGAAACCCTGATGACGGGACAGGGAGACTATGGCTACACCTTC. This gives the protein CASSQETLMTGQGDYGYTF.

There are a few counts of this clonotype. Here the CDR3 DNA reads TGTGCCAGCAGTTTGGGACAGTTCACCTACGAGCAGTACTTC. Its translation is CASSLGQFTYEQYF. The chain links TRBV27 to TRBJ2-7, with 7 bases fitting TRBD1. This CDR3 region has 14 residues. The germline CDR1 and CDR2 sequences are MNHEY and SMNVEV (reference sequence). V lost 3 bases to trimming and J lost 2 bases; unmatched junction nucleotides: 4.

This clonotype turned up a few times. V gene TRBV28 combines with J gene TRBJ2-4; D possibly corresponds to TRBD1 (5 bases). Looked up from germline, CDR1 is MDHEN and CDR2 is SYDVKM. CDR3 length: 16 amino acids. Trimming took off 4 bases at V and 2 bases at J, with 15 bases between the two ends. The CDR3: CASSSQGRKPKNIQYF. CDR3 DNA: TGTGCCAGCAGTTCTCAGGGTCGGAAGCCCAAAAACATTCAGTACTTC.

This clonotype was seen a few times. This chain joins TRBV20-1 and TRBJ1-1; D unresolved. The V gene's germline CDR1 is DFQATT and CDR2 SNEGSKA (reference sequence). CDR3 length equals 15 residues. The V and J ends lost 0 bases and 3 bases respectively, with 14 bases between them. The CDR3 reads CSARDYTRADTEAFF. In DNA, the CDR3 is TGCAGTGCTAGAGACTACACACGGGCGGACACTGAAGCTTTCTTT.

This clonotype occurred a few times. J is TRBJ2-3 and V is TRBV5-1; D is possibly TRBD1 or TRBD2 (5 bases each). The CDR3 is 15 amino acids. V was clipped by 4 bases and J by 4 bases, with 16 bases between them. Germline CDR1 and CDR2: SGHRS and YFSETQ. The CDR3 region is CASSPLGDLPDTQYF. DNA for the CDR3: TGCGCCAGCAGCCCCCTTGGGGACCTCCCAGATACGCAGTATTTT.

This clonotype was recorded a few times. The V call is TRBV12-3 or TRBV12-4, the J call TRBJ2-7; D possibly corresponds to TRBD1 (6 bases). Trimming left V 5 bases short and J 6 bases short, with 11 bases between. The CDR3 is 12 amino acids. The CDR3 region has the DNA TGTGCCAGCAGTCCCCTGACAGGCGAGCAGTACTTC. It yields the protein CASSPLTGEQYF.

J is TRBJ2-7 and V is TRBV6-1; D tentatively reads TRBD1 or TRBD2 (6 bases each). Trimming shortened V by 0 bases and J by 2 bases, and 11 bases separated the two germline ends. This CDR3 is 15 amino acids long. Germline V CDR1 and CDR2: MNHNS, SASEGT. CDR3 bases: TGTGCCAGCAGTGAAGCCGGGGGCGAAACCTACGAGCAGTACTTC. Residues: CASSEAGGETYEQYF.

A few counts support this clonotype. The J gene is TRBJ2-7, the V gene TRBV20-1, with 9 positions matching TRBD1. Per the germline V gene, CDR1 is DFQATT and CDR2 is SNEGSKA (reference sequence). The ends lost 0 bases at V and 1 base at J; junction bases unmatched: 10. The CDR3 runs 17 residues. The CDR3 DNA reads TGCAGTGCTAGAGATCTAGCCCCCGGGACAGGGTCCTACGAGCAGTACTTC. It encodes CSARDLAPGTGSYEQYF.

This clonotype occurred many times. The rearrangement links TRBV12-3 or TRBV12-4 to TRBJ2-3; 11 positions match TRBD2. V lost 5 bases and J lost 6; bases outside the gene matches: 4. The CDR3 length is 14 residues. The CDR3 nucleotides are TGTGCCAGCAGTGGTAGCGGGGGGGCCGATACGCAGTATTTT. This translates into CASSGSGGADTQYF.

The rearrangement uses TRBV28 and TRBJ2-7, with 7 positions matching TRBD1. Germline V gives CDR1 MDHEN, CDR2 SYDVKM. The CDR3 spans 14 residues. V trimming: 4 bases; J trimming: 2 bases; junction bases outside the gene matches: 5. The CDR3 DNA is TGTGCCAGCAGTTCCGGGACAGCACCCTACGAGCAGTACTTC. It encodes CASSSGTAPYEQYF.

V gene TRBV6-6 combines with J gene TRBJ1-3; weak D call: TRBD1 (5 bases). This CDR3 contains 12 residues. V was cut by 7 bases and J by 1 base, with 5 bases left in between. CDR1 is MNHNY and CDR2 is SVGAGI in the germline V gene (reference sequence). The CDR3 is CASKGSGNTIYF. DNA of the CDR3: TGTGCCAGCAAGGGGTCTGGAAACACCATATATTTT.

At least ten counts were recorded for this clonotype. The genes are TRBV29-1 and TRBJ2-5, with D possibly TRBD2 on 6 matching bases. This CDR3 spans 13 amino acids. Per germline, CDR1 SQVTM and CDR2 ANQGSEA. The V gene lost 6 bases and the J gene lost 4 bases, with 15 bases spanning the gap. CDR3 DNA sequence: TGCAGCGTGGAGGGACGGAATACAGAGACCCAGTACTTC. It encodes CSVEGRNTETQYF.

In its sample, this clonotype was seen a few times. This sequence joins TRBV15 and TRBJ2-7, with D uncertain. CDR3 size: 16 residues. V gave up 4 bases and J gave up 0 bases, with 16 bases separating them. Germline CDR1 and CDR2: LNHNV and YYDKDF (reference sequence). The CDR3 nucleotides are TGTGCCACCAGCAACCAAAGGGTGACAACCTCCTACGAGCAGTACTTC. As protein: CATSNQRVTTSYEQYF.

Only a few counts were recorded for this clonotype. The rearrangement uses TRBV4-1 and TRBJ1-2; D is perhaps TRBD1 (6 bases). Germline CDR1 is MGHRA and CDR2 is YSYEKL. The germline V and J ends were trimmed by 2 bases and 0 bases, with 13 bases remaining between them. CDR3 length: 16 residues. For the CDR3, the DNA is TGCGCCAGCAGCCAAATCACCGGGACAACTAACTATGGCTACACCTTC. This translates into CASSQITGTTNYGYTF.

This clonotype occurred a few times. The CDR3 DNA is TGTGCCAGCAGGGACCCGGGACAACTCTATGGCTACACCTTC. This sequence encodes CASRDPGQLYGYTF. The chain uses TRBV7-9 and TRBJ1-2; a weak D match, TRBD1 (6 bases). The length of the CDR3 is 14 residues. V was cut by 6 bases and J by 4 bases, with 15 bases left in between. Per the germline V gene, CDR1 is SEHNR and CDR2 is FQNEAQ (reference sequence).

This clonotype has a handful of counts. This rearrangement joins TRBV5-5 to TRBJ2-3; TRBD2 matches 9 bases. With 4 bases clipped from V and 1 base from J, the junction kept 1 base outside the gene matches. The germline V gene encodes CDR1 SGHKS and CDR2 YYEKEE (reference sequence). This CDR3 spans 14 amino acids. Here the CDR3 DNA reads TGTGCCAGCAGCGCGGGGGGGCGCACAGATACGCAGTATTTT. Protein: CASSAGGRTDTQYF. The variable domain in full, completed from reference TRBV5-5 and TRBJ2-3, reads DAGVTQSPTHLIKTRGQQVTLRCSPISGHKSVSWYQQVLGQGPQFIFQYYEKEERGRGNFPDRFSARQFPNYSSELNVNALLLGDSALYLCASSAGGRTDTQYFGPGTRLTVL.

J is TRBJ2-7 and V is TRBV5-1, with 12 bases that match TRBD2. Trimming at V came to 3 bases and at J to 2 bases, leaving 12 bases not matched to a gene. The length of the CDR3 is 18 residues. The germline gives CDR1 SGHRS, CDR2 YFSETQ. This CDR3 is CASSSTSGGPLRAYEQYF. CDR3 coding DNA: TGCGCCAGCAGCTCCACTAGCGGGGGGCCTCTCCGGGCCTACGAGCAGTACTTC.

The rearrangement uses TRBV28 and TRBJ2-1; no firm D call. V shed 4 bases and J shed 5 bases, with 12 bases lying between them. The V gene's germline CDR1 is MDHEN and CDR2 SYDVKM. This CDR3 spans 14 amino acids. The CDR3 loop is CASSSLVPNNEQFF. For the CDR3, the DNA is TGTGCCAGCAGTTCCCTAGTTCCCAACAATGAGCAGTTCTTC.

This clonotype was counted only a few times. The rearrangement links TRBV4-1 to TRBJ2-5; either TRBD1 or TRBD2 may fit D (5 bases each). The CDR3 is made up of 15 amino acids. Germline V gives CDR1 MGHRA, CDR2 YSYEKL. V lost 1 base and J lost 4, with 13 bases in between. The CDR3 is CASSQGRGARETQYF. The CDR3 nucleotides read TGCGCCAGCAGCCAAGGACGAGGGGCCCGAGAGACCCAGTACTTC.